This T cell receptor (beta chain) was identified in a study of graft-versus-host responses after intestinal transplantation. Study results and caveats: The authors found GvH clones in recipient marrow, some appearing first in ileum or blood. Some patients had graft-donor T cell macrochimerism, and their allografts showed high graft-versus-host to host-versus-graft clonal ratios. Early after transplant, HvG clones declined as circulating GvH clones peaked.

As regards this clone: The antigen remains undetermined.

Profiled with immunoSEQ multiplex PCR; TCRdb holds only in-frame clones, not every one. The table has tens of thousands of clones, less than 90% seen once. The CDR3 length is 16 residues. Looked up from germline, CDR1 is SGDLS and CDR2 is YYNGEE. The junction had 11 bases not matched to a gene; V was cut back by 2 bases and J by 11 bases. The clonotype originates from a human donor who was the organ donor for an intestinal transplant. The chain links TRBV9 to TRBJ2-3, with TRBD2 identical over 13 bases. The sample was unstimulated CD4+ T cells sorted from spleen or lymph node cells, taken before transplant. CDR3 nucleotide sequence: TGTGCCAGCAGCGTGGGGACACTAGCGGGAGGGCCGAAGCAGTATTTT. Translating gives CASSVGTLAGGPKQYF.